This T cell receptor beta chain derives from a study of cytotoxic CD8 clonotypes in ibrutinib-treated CLL (TCRdb year 2021). With respect to the entire study: The cohort was composed of about 10 relapsed/refractory and about 15 treatment-naive patients; IGHV unmutated status was identified in 17 to 18 patients. Partial responses were observed in 24 patients and complete responses in 2; after a median follow-up of 68 months, remission was maintained in roughly 14 patients and progression was observed in around twelve. The response samples were drawn at a median of around eleven months into treatment, with a range of about 6 to 40 months. An average of 255,043 productive templates and tens of thousands of productive rearrangements was obtained per sample. Longitudinal samples were obtainable from about 30% of the roughly 86 participants in the trial. Cryopreserved peripheral blood mononuclear cells were obtained before treatment, at response, and at either sustained remission or disease progression. Every remission and progressive disease sample was obtained while ibrutinib was still being received by the patients.

What the work shows at the level of the full study, not this receptor alone: Public clonotypes were rare and either shrank or stayed stable during treatment, and the rise in clonality at ibrutinib response reflected expansion of private clonotypes. Clonality rose at ibrutinib response, remained stable during sustained remission, and dropped back toward baseline at progression. Sustained-remission and progressing patients did not have matched sampling times, and lymph node repertoires were not examined. At baseline, clonality was higher than in age-matched healthy donors and showed a strong correlation with circulating CD8+ T-cell counts.

This clone was recorded once. Its antigen is currently not known. No base quality values were provided; no much bigger clone lies one nucleotide off. V has 0 bases trimmed and J has 4 bases trimmed; junction bases matching no gene number 6. The CDR3 covers 15 residues, taking in both the cysteine and the phenylalanine. Only the CDR3 DNA stays, 45 bases, in frame from base 1. The germline V gene specifies LGHNA as CDR1 and YNFKEQ as CDR2. The goal of deep resolution MiSeq sequencing was a depth between 1 in 1 million and 1 in 200,000 T cells, and coverage averaged 10x per clonotype. TCR beta libraries were generated with the immunoSEQ hsTCRB Kit. In the source study's methods: ImmunoSEQ Data Assistant and ImmunoSEQ Analyzer were used for data analysis, and V, D and J genes were assigned according to IMGT definitions. Clonality, with values ranging from 0 to 1, was calculated as one minus the normalized Shannon entropy of productive rearrangement frequencies. Only overrepresented clonotypes making up at least 0.05% of the repertoire of each patient were included in the public clonotype analysis. Roughly 12 age-matched healthy donor repertoires from immuneACCESS were used as controls for clonality. Here the immuneACCESS table is served through TCRdb, limited to in-frame sequences with V and J called. Missing clones are a known gap in these copies; in checked studies unresolved V genes cover under half, and the rest lacks a known reason. The V and J calls and clone size come from that table; D and trimming were worked out from the DNA. Here the sample has tens of thousands of clones; 60% to 80% occur a single time. Clones ranked in the top ten supply roughly 50% of the sample.

The time point label corresponds to: progressive disease on ibrutinib. For TCR beta library preparation, about 2.2 micrograms of genomic DNA were extracted from the cryopreserved PBMCs. High-throughput TCR beta sequencing was performed on longitudinal blood samples from CLL patients receiving ibrutinib monotherapy. The patients took part in an open-label, single-center phase 2 trial of ibrutinib monotherapy. Recombination joined TRBV4-2 with TRBJ2-7; 7 nucleotides in the junction match TRBD1. Source: PBMCs, taken at disease progression, from a patient treated with ibrutinib. This TCR came from a human donor with chronic lymphocytic leukemia. In nucleotides, the sequence is TGTGCCAGCAGCCAAGAGGGCCAGGGGGTTTACGAGCAGTACTTC. It translates to CASSQEGQGVYEQYF.